This T cell receptor beta chain was recovered during a study of CD8+CD57+ T cells in acquired aplastic anemia. V lost 0 bases and J 10 bases, leaving 18 bases between the germline ends. The CDR3 sequence is 15 residues long. CDR1 is ENHRY, CDR2 SYGVKD, per germline. Study results and limitations: The number of CD8+ CDR3 sequences shared by patients and controls was about 30.

The TCR beta profiling, which covered VDJ combination and CDR3 sequence, was carried out using genomic DNA as the template. TCRdb processed the reads anew with MiXCR; each CDR3 protein has one entry. The table shows around 180,000 distinct CDR3 sequences, with about 44% occurring only once. To note about this clonotype: Antigen specificity is unknown.

Previously, flow cytometry had revealed CD8+CD57+ cell expansion in the patients chosen for sequencing. The material sequenced was sorted CD4+, CD8+, or CD8+CD57+ T cells (not recorded which) from PBMCs. The receptor was isolated from a human donor with aplastic anemia. The rearrangement joins TRBV10-3 to TRBJ2-5; no clear D gene. As DNA, the CDR3 is TGTGCCATCAGTGAGTCAGGTCTACCAGGTTGGGACCAGTACTTC. Protein: CAISESGLPGWDQYF.